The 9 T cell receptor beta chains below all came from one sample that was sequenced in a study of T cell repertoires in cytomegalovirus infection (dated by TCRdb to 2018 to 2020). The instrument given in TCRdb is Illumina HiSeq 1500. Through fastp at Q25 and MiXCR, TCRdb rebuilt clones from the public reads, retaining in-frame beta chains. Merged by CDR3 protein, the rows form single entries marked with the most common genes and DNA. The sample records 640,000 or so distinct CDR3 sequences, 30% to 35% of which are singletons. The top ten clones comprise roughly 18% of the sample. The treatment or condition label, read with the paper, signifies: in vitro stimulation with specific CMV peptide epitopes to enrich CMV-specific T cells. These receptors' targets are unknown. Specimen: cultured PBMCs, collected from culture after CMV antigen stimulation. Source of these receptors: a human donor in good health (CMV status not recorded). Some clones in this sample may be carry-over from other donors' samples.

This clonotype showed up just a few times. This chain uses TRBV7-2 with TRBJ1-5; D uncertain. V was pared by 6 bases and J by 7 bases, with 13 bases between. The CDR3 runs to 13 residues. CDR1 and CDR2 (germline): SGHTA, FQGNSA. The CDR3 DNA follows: TGTGCCAGCAGGGCAGAGACCGGACAGCCCCAGCATTTT. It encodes CASRAETGQPQHF.

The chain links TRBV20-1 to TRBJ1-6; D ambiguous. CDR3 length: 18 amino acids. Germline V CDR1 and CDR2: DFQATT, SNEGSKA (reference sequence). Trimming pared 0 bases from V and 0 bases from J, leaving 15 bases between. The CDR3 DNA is TGCAGTGCTAGAGATAGGAAGACCTCGAGCTCCTATAATTCACCCCTCCACTTT. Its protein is CSARDRKTSSSYNSPLHF.

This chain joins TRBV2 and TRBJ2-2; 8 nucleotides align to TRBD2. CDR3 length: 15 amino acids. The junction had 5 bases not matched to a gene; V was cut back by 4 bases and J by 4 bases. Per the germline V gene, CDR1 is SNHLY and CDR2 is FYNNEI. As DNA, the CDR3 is TGTGCCAGCAGTGTAGTACGGGGGGGCACCGGGGAGCTGTTTTTT. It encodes CASSVVRGGTGELFF.

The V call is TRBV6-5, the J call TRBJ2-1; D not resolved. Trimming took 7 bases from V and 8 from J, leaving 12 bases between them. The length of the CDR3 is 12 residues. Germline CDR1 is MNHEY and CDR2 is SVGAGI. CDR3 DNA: TGTGCCAGCAAGGTCGCCCTCCATGAGCAGTTCTTC. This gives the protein CASKVALHEQFF.

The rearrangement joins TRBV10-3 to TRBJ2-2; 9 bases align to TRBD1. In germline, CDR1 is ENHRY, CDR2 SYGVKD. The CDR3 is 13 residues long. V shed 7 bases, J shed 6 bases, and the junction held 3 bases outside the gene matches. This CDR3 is CAIKGTGPGELFF. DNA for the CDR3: TGTGCCATCAAGGGGACAGGGCCCGGGGAGCTGTTTTTT.

DNA for the CDR3: TGCGCCAGCAGCTTCGGGCAGATTGCGGGCTATGGCTACACCTTC. It specifies CASSFGQIAGYGYTF. J is TRBJ1-2 and V is TRBV5-1, with D uncertain. The V end lost 2 bases, the J end lost 4 bases, and 15 bases lay between the germline ends. The length of the CDR3 is 15 residues. In germline, CDR1 is SGHRS, CDR2 YFSETQ.

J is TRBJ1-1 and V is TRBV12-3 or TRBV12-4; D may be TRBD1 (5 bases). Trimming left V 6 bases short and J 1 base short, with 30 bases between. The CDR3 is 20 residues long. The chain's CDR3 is CASRVGGFRYRLITNTEAFF. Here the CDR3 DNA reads TGTGCCAGCAGGGTGGGGGGGTTTCGATATCGGCTGATAACGAACACTGAAGCTTTCTTT.

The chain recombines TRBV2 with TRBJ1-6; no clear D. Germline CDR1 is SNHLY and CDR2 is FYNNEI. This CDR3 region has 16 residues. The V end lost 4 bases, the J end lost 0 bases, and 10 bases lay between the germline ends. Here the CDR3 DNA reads TGTGCCAGCAGTGTGGCGGGGAGCTCCTATAATTCACCCCTCCACTTT. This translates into CASSVAGSSYNSPLHF.

The CDR3 here is CAWSPQGGKLFF. DNA of the CDR3: TGTGCCTGGAGTCCCCAGGGGGGAAAACTGTTTTTT. The chain carries TRBV30 and TRBJ1-4, with 7 bases fitting TRBD1. The trim removed 2 bases at V and 10 bases at J, leaving 4 bases unmatched. Looked up from germline, CDR1 is GTSNPN and CDR2 is SVGIG (reference sequence). The CDR3 covers 12 residues.